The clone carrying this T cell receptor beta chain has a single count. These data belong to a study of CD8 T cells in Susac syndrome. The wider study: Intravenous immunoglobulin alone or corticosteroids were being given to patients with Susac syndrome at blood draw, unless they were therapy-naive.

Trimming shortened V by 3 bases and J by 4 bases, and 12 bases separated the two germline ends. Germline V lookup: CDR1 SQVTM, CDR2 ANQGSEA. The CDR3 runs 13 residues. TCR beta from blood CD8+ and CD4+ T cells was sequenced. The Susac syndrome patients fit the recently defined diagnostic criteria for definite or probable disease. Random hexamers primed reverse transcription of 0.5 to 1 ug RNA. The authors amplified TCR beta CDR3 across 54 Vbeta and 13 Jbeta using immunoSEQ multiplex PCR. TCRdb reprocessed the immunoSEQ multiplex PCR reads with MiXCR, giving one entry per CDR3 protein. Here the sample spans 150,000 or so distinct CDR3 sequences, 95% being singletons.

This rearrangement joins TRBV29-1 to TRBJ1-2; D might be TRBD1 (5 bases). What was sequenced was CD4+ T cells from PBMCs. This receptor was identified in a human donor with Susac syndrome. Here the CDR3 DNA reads TGCAGCGTTGAGGGGGAACTAGGCTATGGCTACACCTTC. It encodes CSVEGELGYGYTF.